This is a list of T cell receptor beta chains from one sample in a study of blood T cells in healthy people across ages. TCRdb redid the calling of the 5' RACE reads with MiXCR, one entry per CDR3 protein. The data show more than 500,000 distinct CDR3 sequences, 27% seen once. Sequenced sample: blood. Receptor source: a woman aged 70 to 79 in good health. Each CDR3 is given with its conserved first and last residue. The order of the fields is CDR3 DNA, CDR3 protein, CDR3 length, J gene, D gene, clone size, V gene. A D gene is named only where the DNA matches it firmly. Clone sizes are given selectively: once, few, many, or a class where the clone is expanded.

TGTGCCAGCAGCCAGAACCCCGGGGCGCGAGAGACCCAGTACTTC CASSQNPGARETQYF 15 TRBJ2-5 - few TRBV7-3
TGCAGTGCACAGGCCGGGACAGCCGCGAACACCGGGGAGCTGTTTTTT CSAQAGTAANTGELFF 16 TRBJ2-2 TRBD1 - TRBV20-1
TGTGCCAGCAGCTCCCAGGTGTCGCCCCGGCAAGAGACCCAGTACTTC CASSSQVSPRQETQYF 16 TRBJ2-5 - - TRBV7-2
TGTGCCAGCAGTTTAGCCACGGGAGCAAGAACCCAGTACTTC CASSLATGARTQYF 14 TRBJ2-5 - - TRBV12-3/TRBV12-4
TGTGCCAGCAGCTTGGGTCAGTACTTCGCCTATTATGGCTACACCTTC CASSLGQYFAYYGYTF 16 TRBJ1-2 - - TRBV5-6
TGTGCCAGCAGTCCGGACGGACGTTATGGCTACACCTTC CASSPDGRYGYTF 13 TRBJ1-2 - - TRBV7-3
TGCGGCGTCGTCAACATTTTGACAAGAGAGACCCAGTACTTC CGVVNILTRETQYF 14 TRBJ2-5 - - TRBV29-1
TGCGCCAGCAGCTTGGCCGCTGAGCAGTTCTTC CASSLAAEQFF 11 TRBJ2-1 - many TRBV5-1
TGTGCCATCAGTGAGTCGTCAGCTAATTCACCCCTCCACTTT CAISESSANSPLHF 14 TRBJ1-6 - - TRBV10-3
TGTGCCAGCAGTTCCATAGGACTAGCGGGGTACACCGGGGAGCTGTTTTTT CASSSIGLAGYTGELFF 17 TRBJ2-2 TRBD2 - TRBV6-5
TGTGCCAGCTCACCACCTTCCGTACATGGCTACACCTTC CASSPPSVHGYTF 13 TRBJ1-2 - few TRBV18
TGTGCCAGCATTTCGCGGGGGGCCGTAGAGACCCAGTACTTC CASISRGAVETQYF 14 TRBJ2-5 TRBD2 - TRBV6-5
TGTGCCAGCTCACCGGAATACGGGGCCACCGGGGAGCTGTTTTTT CASSPEYGATGELFF 15 TRBJ2-2 - few TRBV18
TGTGCTAGTGGTTTGCGGCTAGCGTACACCGGGGAGCTGTTTTTT CASGLRLAYTGELFF 15 TRBJ2-2 - - TRBV12-5
TGTGCCAGCAGCTTACATTACGGGGCCTACGAGCAGTACTTC CASSLHYGAYEQYF 14 TRBJ2-7 - - TRBV7-9
TGTGCCAGCAGCTTAAGTACGGGGGCCACCACAGATACGCAGTATTTT CASSLSTGATTDTQYF 16 TRBJ2-3 - - TRBV7-9
TGCAGTGCTTTCAGAGGGAACTATGGCTACACCTTC CSAFRGNYGYTF 12 TRBJ1-2 - - TRBV20-1
TGTGCCACCAGTGACAACTCCGGTGAAGCTTTCTTT CATSDNSGEAFF 12 TRBJ1-1 - - TRBV24-1
TGTGCCAGCAGCCTCGGGACGCGGATCTACGAGCAGTACTTC CASSLGTRIYEQYF 14 TRBJ2-7 - - TRBV12-3/TRBV12-4
TGTGCCAGCAGCCGAAAAACCACCAGGACTAGCGGTTACGAGCAGTACTTC CASSRKTTRTSGYEQYF 17 TRBJ2-7 TRBD2 - TRBV4-2
TGTGCCAGCAGTTCTCACCGGGACAGGGTCACAGATACGCAGTATTTT CASSSHRDRVTDTQYF 16 TRBJ2-3 TRBD1 - TRBV6-5
TGTGCCAGCAGCAAAGTCCGGAGGACAGGGACCGACACTGAAGCTTTCTTT CASSKVRRTGTDTEAFF 17 TRBJ1-1 - few TRBV21-1
TGTGCCAGCAGATATGGCTACACCTTC CASRYGYTF 9 TRBJ1-2 - few TRBV2
TGTGCCAGCAGCCAAGGGTCCCGCACTGAAGCTTTCTTT CASSQGSRTEAFF 13 TRBJ1-1 - - TRBV3-1
TGCAGCGTCCTCACCCCACAAGAGACCCAGTACTTC CSVLTPQETQYF 12 TRBJ2-5 - many TRBV29-1
TGTGCCAGCAGGATACTAGCGGCCGACAATGAGCAGTTCTTC CASRILAADNEQFF 14 TRBJ2-1 TRBD2 many TRBV2
TGCGCCAGCAGCTCCCAGCCAGGGGGCGTAGAGACCCAGTACTTC CASSSQPGGVETQYF 15 TRBJ2-5 TRBD1 - TRBV5-1
TGTGCCAGCAGTGAAACAAACAGGGGGCGGGATGAAAAACTGTTTTTT CASSETNRGRDEKLFF 16 TRBJ1-4 TRBD1 - TRBV9
TGTGCCAGCAGGCGACTAGGCGCTGGGGTCGAGCAGTACTTC CASRRLGAGVEQYF 14 TRBJ2-7 - - TRBV6-1
TGTGCCAGCAGACTCGAAAGGGCGGGGAGTGGGGATACGCAGTATTTT CASRLERAGSGDTQYF 16 TRBJ2-3 - once TRBV11-3
TGTGCCAGCAAGGGACAGGGAGATCCACCCCTCCACTTT CASKGQGDPPLHF 13 TRBJ1-6 TRBD1 - TRBV25-1
TGTGCCAGCAGCGCCATCCAGGGTGGGTCCTACGAGCAGTACTTC CASSAIQGGSYEQYF 15 TRBJ2-7 - - TRBV7-2
TGCGCCAGCACTGAGACGATCGGGAATACGCAGTATTTT CASTETIGNTQYF 13 TRBJ2-3 - - TRBV5-1
TGCGCCAGCAGACAAACTAGCGGGGTTAACACCGGGGAGCTGTTTTTT CASRQTSGVNTGELFF 16 TRBJ2-2 TRBD2 - TRBV10-2
TGCAGTGTCAGGGCGGGGGCAGATCAGCCCCAGCATTTT CSVRAGADQPQHF 13 TRBJ1-5 - many TRBV20-1
TGTGCCAGCAGCCGTCAGGGGACGGAAGAGACCCAGTACTTC CASSRQGTEETQYF 14 TRBJ2-5 - - TRBV14
TGCAGCGCCGACTTGGGGAAAGGTGACACTGAAGCTTTCTTT CSADLGKGDTEAFF 14 TRBJ1-1 - - TRBV29-1
TGTGCCAGCAGAAAGCTTGAGGTCGGAGGAGAGACCCCGTACTTC CASRKLEVGGETPYF 15 TRBJ2-5 - - TRBV12-3/TRBV12-4
TGCGCCAGCAGCCAAGCACTGGGGGGCTATGGTTACACCTTC CASSQALGGYGYTF 14 TRBJ1-2 - few TRBV4-1
TGTGCCAGCAGCCCCCTTTCTGGGCAGGGGCTAACTGAAGCTTTCTTT CASSPLSGQGLTEAFF 16 TRBJ1-1 - few TRBV7-9
TGTGCCAGCAGTTTTCGGGTAGCGTATGAGCAGTTCTTC CASSFRVAYEQFF 13 TRBJ2-1 - few TRBV12-3/TRBV12-4